The 17 T cell receptor beta chains presented below share a single source sample, sequenced in a study of blood T cell repertoires in COVID-19. Repertoires were generated with immunoSEQ multiplex PCR, while TCRdb's copy carries only in-frame clones and drops some. This table holds roughly 190,000 clones, 70% to 90% found once. Specimen: peripheral blood. The source of these receptors is a woman between 65 and 79 years old with active or convalescent COVID-19.

The V gene is TRBV19, the J gene TRBJ2-6; TRBD1 might be the D (5 bases). Germline V gene lookup returns CDR1 LNHDA and CDR2 SQIVND (reference sequence). Trimming removed 1 base at V and 2 bases at J, with 6 bases between. This CDR3 region has 15 residues. DNA for the CDR3: TGTGCCAGTAGTATAGCCAGGGCTGGGGCCAACGTCCTGACTTTC. It specifies CASSIARAGANVLTF.

The CDR3 here is CATSAGTANEKLFF. For the CDR3, the DNA is TGTGCCACCAGTGCGGGGACAGCTAATGAAAAACTGTTTTTT. This rearrangement joins TRBV24-1 to TRBJ1-4; 7 nucleotides line up with TRBD1. Germline V gene lookup returns CDR1 KGHDR and CDR2 SFDVKD. V dropped 5 bases and J dropped 3; count of bases not matched to a gene: 2. The CDR3 is 14 amino acids.

Only one count was recorded for this clone. V gene TRBV7-9 combines with J gene TRBJ1-4; a weak D match, TRBD1 (6 bases). The CDR3 sequence is 13 residues long. Germline V CDR1 and CDR2: SEHNR, FQNEAQ (reference sequence). With 4 bases removed from V and 13 bases from J, the gap between germline ends came to 16 bases. CDR3 protein: CASSSDQSRGLFF. CDR3 coding DNA: TGTGCCAGCAGCTCAGATCAAAGCAGGGGACTGTTTTTT.

The chain joins TRBV14 to TRBJ2-7; maybe TRBD1 (6 bases). CDR1 SGHDN and CDR2 FVKESK come from the germline V gene. V was pared by 3 bases and J by 6 bases, with 9 bases between. The CDR3 is 12 amino acids. This CDR3 reads CASSQGALEQYF. The CDR3 DNA sequence: TGTGCCAGCAGCCAGGGGGCCCTCGAGCAGTACTTC.

The chain couples TRBV9 to TRBJ1-2; D is possibly TRBD1 (5 bases). Trimming took off 3 bases at V and 1 base at J, with 19 bases between the two ends. The CDR3 extends over 17 amino acids. Germline V gene data show CDR1 as SGDLS and CDR2 as YYNGEE. The chain's CDR3 is CASSGTQGLYLNYGYTF. The CDR3 DNA reads TGTGCCAGCAGCGGAACTCAGGGACTCTACCTTAACTATGGCTACACCTTC.

The rearrangement links TRBV9 to TRBJ2-2, with TRBD1 identical over 10 bases. Trimming removed 3 bases from V and 6 bases from J; junction bases left unmatched: 2. Per germline, CDR1 SGDLS and CDR2 YYNGEE. The CDR3 extends over 14 amino acids. The CDR3, as DNA: TGTGCCAGCAGCGCCGGGACAGGGGCCGGGGAGCTGTTTTTT. Translation: CASSAGTGAGELFF.

This chain links TRBV18 with TRBJ2-4, with TRBD1 as a possible D gene (6 bases). V lost 2 bases, J lost 1 base, and 24 bases lay in between. CDR1 and CDR2 from the germline V gene are KGHSH and LQKENI. This CDR3 is 20 amino acids long. The chain's CDR3 is CASSPKDTGRIQFAKNIQYF. The DNA of the CDR3 is TGTGCCAGCTCACCAAAAGACACAGGGCGAATTCAGTTTGCCAAAAACATTCAGTACTTC.

The V and J genes are TRBV2 and TRBJ1-5; D might be TRBD1 (5 bases). CDR1 is SNHLY, CDR2 FYNNEI, per germline. The ends were cut back, 0 bases at V and 6 bases at J, with 15 bases in the middle. This CDR3 contains 16 residues. In DNA form, the CDR3 reads TGTGCCAGCAGTGAAGCGCATCCGGGTCAGGGTCAGCCCCAGCATTTT. Its protein product is CASSEAHPGQGQPQHF.

The chain combines TRBV7-3 with TRBJ2-3; 13 bases align to TRBD2. Germline loops: CDR1 SGHTA, CDR2 FQGTGA. The CDR3 loop spans 16 amino acids. The junction had 4 bases not matched to a gene; V was cut back by 5 bases and J by 2 bases. This CDR3 reads CASSHGTSGITDTQYF. The DNA for the CDR3 is TGTGCCAGCAGCCATGGGACTAGCGGGATCACAGATACGCAGTATTTT.

The chain links TRBV4-1 to TRBJ2-2; TRBD1 agrees at 7 bases. CDR1 and CDR2 from the germline V gene are MGHRA and YSYEKL. This CDR3 comprises 16 residues. Germline trimming cut 1 base from V and 6 bases from J; bases unmatched to any gene: 8. The CDR3 DNA reads as TGCGCCAGCAGCCAAGTGCTAGGGGGCGCTTCCGGGGAGCTGTTTTTT. This sequence encodes CASSQVLGGASGELFF.

This chain joins TRBV19 and TRBJ2-1, with D perhaps TRBD2 (6 bases). The CDR3 is 14 amino acids. V lost 3 bases to trimming and J lost 6 bases, with 12 bases between them. CDR1 and CDR2 (germline): LNHDA, SQIVND (reference sequence). The CDR3 sequence is CASSMAGTANEQFF. The CDR3 coding sequence is TGTGCCAGTAGTATGGCCGGGACTGCCAATGAGCAGTTCTTC.

The rearrangement joins TRBV28 to TRBJ1-2, with D possibly TRBD1 on 6 matching bases. CDR3 size: 15 residues. V was cut by 2 bases and J by 6 bases, with 16 bases left in between. Germline V gene sequence: CDR1 MDHEN, CDR2 SYDVKM. The CDR3 nucleotides read TGTGCCAGCAGTTTACCAGGGGCCCCCCCGGATGGCTACACCTTC. Translation gives CASSLPGAPPDGYTF.

This clone was found once. V usage is TRBV6-5 and J usage is TRBJ2-5, with D possibly being TRBD2 (6 bases). Trimming removed 8 bases at V and 5 bases at J, with 6 bases between. This CDR3 has 10 amino acids. Germline CDR1 is MNHEY and CDR2 is SVGAGI. In DNA, the CDR3 is TGTGCCAGCGGGAGGGAGACCCAGTACTTC. Amino acid sequence: CASGRETQYF.

The chain joins TRBV9 to TRBJ2-1; possible D gene TRBD2, 5 bases. With 0 bases removed from V and 5 bases from J, the gap between germline ends came to 15 bases. There are 16 residues in the CDR3. The germline CDR1 and CDR2 sequences are SGDLS and YYNGEE. The CDR3 reads CASSVALRGSHNEQFF. The CDR3 DNA is TGTGCCAGCAGCGTAGCTTTACGCGGGTCCCACAATGAGCAGTTCTTC.

V is TRBV10-3 and J is TRBJ2-3, with TRBD2 identical over 14 bases. This CDR3 has 17 amino acids. The germline V gene encodes CDR1 ENHRY and CDR2 SYGVKD. Trimming removed 4 bases from V and 0 bases from J; junction bases left unmatched: 3. The CDR3 nucleotides read TGTGCCATCAGTGCGGGACTAGCGGGAGCCAGCACAGATACGCAGTATTTT. As protein: CAISAGLAGASTDTQYF.

This clone was observed a few times. CDR3 coding DNA: TGCGCCAGCAGGGGGGGGCAGATTGCAACTAATGAAAAACTGTTTTTT. Protein: CASRGGQIATNEKLFF. The J gene is TRBJ1-4, the V gene TRBV5-1; a possible D gene is TRBD1 (6 bases). Trimming took 5 bases from V and 0 from J, leaving 14 bases between them. In germline, CDR1 is SGHRS, CDR2 YFSETQ. The CDR3 extends over 16 amino acids.

The CDR3 protein is CASAKRRTSSSYEQYF. In DNA, the CDR3 is TGTGCCAGCGCTAAAAGACGGACTTCGAGCTCCTACGAGCAGTACTTC. The V gene is TRBV6-4, the J gene TRBJ2-7; the D gene is possibly TRBD2 (5 bases). V was trimmed by 8 bases and J by 0 bases, leaving 20 bases between them. The CDR3 contains 16 residues. The V gene's germline CDR1 is MRHNA and CDR2 SNTAGT.